The clone carrying this TCR beta chain was counted once. The record originates from a study of T cell changes during pregnancy in multiple sclerosis. CDR1 and CDR2 from the germline V gene are SNHLY and FYNNEI. The CDR3 consists of 15 residues. V was shortened by 6 bases and J by 4 bases, with 15 bases between the two germline ends. Produced via immunoSEQ multiplex PCR; TCRdb's table is partial and in-frame only. The sample holds under 110,000 clones; 91% are singletons and the top ten take 1.6%. The sequenced sample was peripheral blood, obtained before pregnancy. The origin of this receptor is a female donor with multiple sclerosis, enrolled in a pregnancy study. The V and J genes are TRBV2 and TRBJ1-4; D possibly corresponds to TRBD1 (6 bases). The CDR3 nucleotides read TGTGCCAGCAGGCCCCCGGGACAAGTTAATGAAAAACTGTTTTTT. Amino acid sequence: CASRPPGQVNEKLFF.